These 3 T cell receptor beta chains originate from one sample sequenced in a study of cytotoxic CD8 clonotypes in ibrutinib-treated CLL. Clones were read by immunoSEQ multiplex PCR, and TCRdb kept only the in-frame ones, dropping some. The sample carries about 140,000 clones, around 93% recorded once. This material consisted of PBMCs, taken after 12 months of ibrutinib treatment. The receptors shown here come from a human donor with chronic lymphocytic leukemia.

The V gene is TRBV19, the J gene TRBJ2-7; D gene uncertain. Trimming left V 1 base short and J 5 bases short, with 9 bases between. Germline lookup yields CDR1 LNHDA and CDR2 SQIVND (reference sequence). The CDR3 is made up of 13 amino acids. The CDR3 is CASSIAGFHEQYF. The CDR3 nucleotides read TGTGCCAGTAGTATAGCCGGGTTCCACGAGCAGTACTTC.

The chain joins TRBV19 to TRBJ2-2; the match to TRBD2 covers 10 bases. CDR1 and CDR2 from the germline V gene are LNHDA and SQIVND (reference sequence). Losses at the gene ends were 3 bases for V and 7 bases for J; bases not matched to a gene: 11. CDR3 length equals 17 residues. The CDR3 loop reads CASSIGSLAGVIGELFF. CDR3 coding DNA: TGTGCCAGTAGTATTGGATCTCTAGCGGGAGTTATCGGGGAGCTGTTTTTT.

The genes are TRBV29-1 and TRBJ2-7, with TRBD1 matching 7 bases. V dropped 2 bases and J dropped 4; count of bases not matched to a gene: 8. Germline V CDR1 and CDR2: SQVTM, ANQGSEA. This CDR3 spans 14 amino acids. The CDR3 nucleotides read TGCAGCGTTGAATTCCCGGCCAGGGGGTACGAGCAGTACTTC. This translates into CSVEFPARGYEQYF.